This T cell receptor beta chain was obtained from a study of T cells in Graves' hyperthyroidism and ophthalmopathy (dated by TCRdb to between 2018 and 2021). For context, the study as a whole: Peripheral blood was sampled at the time of initial diagnosis, prior to any treatment. TCR V-J signatures able to tell the groups apart were searched for in a discovery cohort of 90 to 100 patients, of whom fewer than 45 had Graves' ophthalmopathy and under 65 had stable Graves' hyperthyroidism. Prospective prediction of ophthalmopathy was tested in an independent validation cohort consisting of 18 hyperthyroidism patients and around 17 patients who later progressed to ophthalmopathy. For training and testing, the 100 or so patients in the discovery cohort were randomly divided in a 7:3 ratio. In roughly six Graves' hyperthyroidism patients, the study also compared T-cell repertoires from thyroid tissue with T-cell repertoires from blood. After sampling, hyperthyroidism patients received methimazole starting at 30 mg daily, and ophthalmopathy patients received high-dose intravenous methylprednisolone. TCR Vbeta CDR3 sequencing of 135 peripheral blood samples (about 45 ophthalmopathy, 70 to 85 hyperthyroidism and approximately 17 progressor patients) is reported in the paper.

Stable Graves' hyperthyroidism was defined as no progression to ophthalmopathy during 18 months of follow-up. The hyperthyroidism patients were between 18 and 65 years old and newly diagnosed, with a disease duration of less than 2 months. Patients with uncontrolled infections, other autoimmune diseases, pregnancy or lactation were excluded. Diagnoses were based on clinical symptoms, serum thyroxine and TRAb, thyroid ultrasound and orbital computed tomography. Ficoll-Paque density gradient centrifugation was used to isolate PBMCs from about 10 ml of fresh peripheral blood. Total RNA was extracted with Trizol reagent, and quality was checked on an Agilent 2100 Bioanalyzer. For this clonotype: Which antigen it targets is not known. Nothing much larger sits one base from this clone, and base qualities are not available.

The TCR beta CDR3 regions were amplified from RNA transcripts. For the first round of RT-PCR on the TCR CDR3, the HTBI primer set was used together with the Qiagen OneStep RT-PCR kit. The libraries were constructed in a second round of multiplex PCR and then size-selected and purified. Libraries were sequenced paired-end with 100 bp reads on an Illumina HiSeq2000. For the original study's pipeline: Raw data were processed with SOAPnuke, discarding reads with adapters, uncalled bases, mean Phred below 15, or no exact constant-primer or identifier match. High-quality paired reads were merged with COPE v1.2.5, and unique nucleotide sequences were defined as clonotypes. MiTCR v1.1 was used to align clonotypes to the IMGT TRBV, TRBD and TRBJ reference segments. The analysis included only V-J combinations with a frequency above 0.0001, which together covered 99.2% of the repertoires. A TCS score was defined as the ratio of F50 (clonal expansion) to E x V (chaos), with BLOSUM62-based TCRdist applied between CDR3 peptides within each V-J. Welch's t-statistics and random forest reduced 450 to 600 V-J features to fewer than 15, which were used in a naive Bayes classifier (R e1071). Clones were called with MiXCR by TCRdb after fastp trimmed the public reads at Q25, and only in-frame beta chains were retained. For every CDR3 protein sequence, its rows merge into one entry that carries the most common genes and DNA. The authors' filters were not applied to this entry. Within this sample are fewer than 110,000 distinct CDR3 sequences, with approximately 15% of them counted one time only. The ten largest clonotypes hold around 44% of the sample.

Overall results and qualifications from the work: During validation, the model predicted progression to ophthalmopathy a median of approximately six months ahead of onset, with almost 71% sensitivity and roughly 72% specificity. Most expanded thyroid clonotypes (frequency above 0.001) were also found in blood, which suggests that blood repertoires may mirror thyroid immune responses. No statistical method was used to set the sample size in advance, and investigators knew the group allocation. Ophthalmopathy was separated from stable hyperthyroidism by a 13 V-J signature model, with 85% to 90% sensitivity and 81% to 82% specificity obtained in cross-validation and 80%/75% obtained in testing.

The sequencing sample was made of blood. The source is a woman aged 50 to 60 with Graves' hyperthyroidism.

The nucleotide sequence is TGCGCCAGCAGCAAAAGAGGAGCGGCCCAGTACTTC. Its product reads: CASSKRGAAQYF. The chain was built from TRBV4-1 and TRBJ2-5; TRBD2 is a possible D gene, resting on 5 matching bases. V is shortened by 5 bases, J by 9 bases, and the region joining them spans 13 bases. According to the germline V gene, CDR1 reads MGHRA and CDR2 reads YSYEKL. Inclusive of the bounding cysteine and phenylalanine, the CDR3 is 12 residues long. The CDR3 DNA has 36 bases and is translated from base 1.